The clone carrying this TCR beta chain was counted many times. Its matching antigen is unknown. This sample is part of a study of T cell repertoires in cytomegalovirus infection. Study-wide context: Shared public TCR beta signatures pointed to both CMV infection and a matching HLA type.

Study conclusions and caveats: It was HLA-C-restricted CMV-specific TCR beta clonotypes that dominated the response ex vivo.

Per the germline V gene, CDR1 is MDHEN and CDR2 is SYDVKM. The CDR3 loop spans 12 amino acids. Trimming cost V 4 bases and J 4 bases, with 7 bases left between them. TCRdb called the reads again in MiXCR, with one record for every CDR3 protein. Of roughly 240,000 distinct CDR3 sequences listed, around 6.4% are singletons. The sample consisted of PBMCs. This TCR was sampled from a human donor in good health (CMV status not recorded). Some clones in this sample may be carry-over from other donors' samples. The genes are TRBV28 and TRBJ1-2, with no clear D. The CDR3 is CASSSALYGYTF. As DNA, the CDR3 is TGTGCCAGCAGTTCCGCCCTCTATGGCTACACCTTC.